This T cell receptor beta chain is from a study of graft-versus-host responses after intestinal transplantation. Study context: Recipients obtained multivisceral, liver-intestinal, or isolated intestinal transplants. All of the recipients had induction that used anti-thymocyte globulin, then tacrolimus and steroids for two to three years. Study results and limitations: There was an association between peak levels of circulating GvH clones and early post-transplant HvG declines.

Concerning this clone: The antigen remains unidentified.

Some clones are missing from TCRdb's copy, which holds only in-frame ones; the method was immunoSEQ multiplex PCR. Among around 100,000 clones listed, around 92% were seen once. The CDR3 is 14 amino acids. CDR1 and CDR2 (germline): SGHRS, YFSETQ. Trimming removed 0 bases from V and 0 bases from J, with 6 bases in between. The chain combines TRBV5-1 with TRBJ1-1; the D is unclear. The clonotype was recovered from a human donor who was the organ donor for an intestinal transplant. The specimen comprised unstimulated CD4+ T cells sorted from spleen or lymph node cells, sampled before transplant. As DNA, the CDR3 is TGCGCCAGCAGCTTGGTAGCGGTGAACACTGAAGCTTTCTTT. Residues: CASSLVAVNTEAFF.